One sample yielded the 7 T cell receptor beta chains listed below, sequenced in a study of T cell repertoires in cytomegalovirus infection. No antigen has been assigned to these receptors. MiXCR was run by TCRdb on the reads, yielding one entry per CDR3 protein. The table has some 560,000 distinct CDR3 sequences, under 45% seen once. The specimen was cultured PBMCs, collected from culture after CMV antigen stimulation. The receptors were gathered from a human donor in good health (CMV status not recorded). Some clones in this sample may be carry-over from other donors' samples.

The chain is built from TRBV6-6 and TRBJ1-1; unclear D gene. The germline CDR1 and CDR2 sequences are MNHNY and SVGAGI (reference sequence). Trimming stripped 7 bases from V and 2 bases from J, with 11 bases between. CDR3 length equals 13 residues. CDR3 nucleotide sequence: TGTGCCAGCAAGGAGTCCATCAACACTGAAGCTTTCTTT. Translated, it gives CASKESINTEAFF.

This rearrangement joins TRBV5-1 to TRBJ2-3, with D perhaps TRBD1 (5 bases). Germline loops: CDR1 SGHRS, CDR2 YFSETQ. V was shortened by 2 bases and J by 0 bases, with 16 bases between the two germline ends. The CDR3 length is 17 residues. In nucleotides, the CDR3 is TGCGCCAGCAGCTTTTACGTCACAGGCCCTAGCACAGATACGCAGTATTTT. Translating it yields CASSFYVTGPSTDTQYF.

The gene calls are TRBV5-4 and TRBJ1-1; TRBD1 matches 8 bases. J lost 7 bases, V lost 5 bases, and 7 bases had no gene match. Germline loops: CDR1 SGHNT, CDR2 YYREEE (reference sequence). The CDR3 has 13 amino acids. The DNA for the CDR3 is TGTGCCAGCAGTATTTCCGGGACAGGTGAAGCTTTCTTT. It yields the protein CASSISGTGEAFF.

The CDR3 coding sequence is TGTGCCAGCAGTTTTGTGACCTACGAGCAGTACTTC. Translation: CASSFVTYEQYF. This rearrangement joins TRBV12-3 or TRBV12-4 to TRBJ2-7; no clear D gene. V lost 3 bases and J lost 2, with 5 bases in between. The CDR3 covers 12 residues.

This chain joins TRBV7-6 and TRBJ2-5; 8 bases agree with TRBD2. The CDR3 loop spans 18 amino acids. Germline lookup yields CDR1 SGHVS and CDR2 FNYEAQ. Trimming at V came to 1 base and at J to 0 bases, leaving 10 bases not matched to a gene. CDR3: CASSLDRRRGGYQETQYF. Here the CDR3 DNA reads TGTGCCAGCAGCTTAGATAGGCGGCGCGGGGGGTACCAAGAGACCCAGTACTTC. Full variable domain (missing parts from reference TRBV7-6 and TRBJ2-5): GAGVSQSPRYKVTKRGQDVALRCDPISGHVSLYWYRQALGQGPEFLTYFNYEAQQDKSGLPNDRFSAERPEGSISTLTIQRTEQRDSAMYRCASSLDRRRGGYQETQYFGPGTRLLVL.

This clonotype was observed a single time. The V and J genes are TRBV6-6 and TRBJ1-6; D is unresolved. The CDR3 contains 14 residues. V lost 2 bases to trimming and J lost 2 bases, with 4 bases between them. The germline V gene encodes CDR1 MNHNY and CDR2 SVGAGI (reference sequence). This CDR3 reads CASSYGAYNSPLHF. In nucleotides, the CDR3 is TGTGCCAGCAGTTACGGGGCCTATAATTCACCCCTCCACTTT.

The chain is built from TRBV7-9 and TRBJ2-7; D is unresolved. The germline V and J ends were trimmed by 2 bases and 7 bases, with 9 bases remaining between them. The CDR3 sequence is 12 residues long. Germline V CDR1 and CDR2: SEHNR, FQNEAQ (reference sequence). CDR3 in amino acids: CASSLQSPEQYF. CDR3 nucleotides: TGTGCCAGCAGCTTACAGTCCCCAGAGCAGTACTTC.